This T cell receptor (beta chain) came from a study of STAT5B mutations in CD4+ large granular lymphocyte leukemia (dated by TCRdb to between 2021 and 2024). Describing the broader study: Among the healthy controls, the CDR3 'QG' motif was associated with a particular HLA allele. The purity of purified fractions was confirmed by flow cytometry on FACSCanto II or FACSVerse to exceed 95% among lymphocytes. The TCRbeta repertoires of CD4+ T-cell large granular lymphocyte leukemia patients were compared with the TCRbeta repertoires of healthy blood donors.

Healthy controls were 35 to 40 blood donors whose buffy coats came from the Finnish Red Cross blood service. All TCR-sequenced material derived from peripheral blood: patient blood samples and healthy donor buffy coats. Peripheral blood mononuclear cells were isolated by Ficoll-Hypaque gradient centrifugation. CD4+ cells were magnetically purified from the buffy coats of healthy controls. The Gentra Puregene Cell and Tissue kit was used for genomic DNA extraction, and quantification was performed on a Qubit 2.0 fluorometer. The immunoSEQ assay at survey resolution was applied to genomic DNA for sequencing of TCRbeta rearrangements. The original pipeline was this. A lowest detectable productive clonotype frequency of 2.59 x 10-5 was observed in the TCR sequencing data. Analyses included only productive TCRbeta rearrangements, meaning complete and in-frame sequences. Clonality for each sample was calculated as Simpson clonality in the immunoSEQ Analyzer version 3.0. Clones were binned by frequency as very rare, small, medium, large (1-20%) or hyperexpanded (>20%). Generation probabilities were estimated with OLGA 1.2.3, V-gene circos plots were made with VDJtools, specificities were looked up in VDJdb, and CDR3 motifs were identified with GLIPH. TCRdb carries this immuneACCESS record with in-frame sequences only. Its versions omit some clonotypes, under half of them owing to an unresolved V gene in the studies checked, with the rest unexplained. The V and J calls and clone size were taken over from that table, and D and trimming were inferred from the DNA. This sample comprises approximately 30,000 clones, 75% to 85% of them detected only once. Roughly 2% of the sample rests with the top ten.

The paper as a whole reports these results and caveats: The data were not HLA-matched, and the higher clonality in CD4+ T-LGLL than in CD8+ T-LGLL could be due to the relatively small sample size. TRBV06-family usage was enriched among the top patient clones (8/27) compared with healthy controls (2/35). The main leukemic clonotypes were found to be private to each patient, although about a quarter of the main leukemic clonotypes were detected at low frequency in the non-leukemic repertoires of other patients. CD4-sorted patient repertoires appeared more clonal than healthy CD4+ repertoires, and this difference persisted after removing the putative leukemic clones.

Spanning cysteine to phenylalanine, the CDR3 consists of 16 amino acids. Only the CDR3 DNA stays, 48 bases, in frame from base 1. CDR1 LNHDA and CDR2 SQIVND are derived from the germline V gene (reference sequence). Trimming removed 2 bases from V and 1 base from J; the gene matches leave 2 bases unexplained. As for this clone: The clone's antigen remains unknown. One base away there is no much larger clone; base qualities are not given.

This sequence uses TRBV19 and TRBJ2-2; a stretch of 9 junction bases matches TRBD1. This TCR was recovered from a human donor in good health. Sequencing input: CD4+ T cells from blood buffy coats. The nucleotide sequence is given as TGTGCCAGTAGTATAACAGGGGGCGGGAACACCGGGGAGCTGTTTTTT. The resulting protein is CASSITGGGNTGELFF.